This section outlines one T cell receptor (beta chain) sequence together with its context. Germline V gene lookup returns CDR1 MNHNS and CDR2 SASEGT. The CDR3 consists of 15 residues. Germline trimming cut 1 base from V and 3 bases from J; bases unmatched to any gene: 2. The data belong to a study of T cells in narcolepsy. Data came from immunoSEQ multiplex PCR; TCRdb stores just in-frame clones and leaves some out. The sample has fewer than 30,000 clones, roughly 85% seen once; the top ten hold approximately 1.3%. Sequencing input: CD45RA- memory CD4+ T cells from PBMCs. V usage is TRBV6-1 and J usage is TRBJ1-5; 8 nucleotides match TRBD1. This clonotype was obtained from a human donor with narcolepsy. The CDR3 spells CASSEGTGHNQPQHF. DNA for the CDR3: TGTGCCAGCAGTGAAGGGACAGGGCACAATCAGCCCCAGCATTTT.